The entry below describes one T cell receptor (beta chain). The target of this receptor is not known. Per-base qualities were not stored, and no clone one base away is much larger. This sample stems from a study of cytomegalovirus exposure and HLA in healthy donors (TCRdb year 2017). Looking at the study overall: An earlier analysis of under 600 of the donors reported 250 to 300 Gb of sequence data and 100 million to 130 million unique TCR beta sequences from 150 million to 200 million T cells. Several DR-DQ haplotypes were treated as single units for association and clustering because of strong linkage in the cohort. An earlier analysis of approximately 640 of the donors applied high-throughput TCR beta sequencing to assess whether each TCR beta V gene segment acted as functional or pseudogenic. The number of donors typed differed by locus, with roughly 629-640 for A, B, C, DRB1 and DQB1, approximately 500 for DQA1, some 570 for DPA1, and over 400 for DPB1. Rather than drawing on any new phenotypic data, the later analysis identified candidate immune exposures from TCR beta sequences and the way those sequences occurred across donors. The study was designed to test whether signatures of past pathogen exposure could be identified by cataloging public T cell receptors. A later analysis re-analyzed previously published TCR beta repertoires from roughly 630 donors and added high-resolution HLA genotyping to study TCR occurrence patterns. Donor age, sex, ethnicity and CMV serostatus were collected together with the repertoire data. A separate validation cohort of roughly 120 different subjects was used in addition to the approximately 700-subject first cohort. To predict cytomegalovirus infection status, the study combined high-throughput TCR immunosequencing, statistical association of individual TCRs with disease status, and machine learning. Every discovery cohort repertoire had been produced on one sequencing platform. HLA typing included class I and class II loci at four-digit resolution. Approximately 310 gigabases of sequencing data and roughly 90 million unique TCR sequences were included in an early release covering roughly 600 HLA-typed donors. Of the 350 to 450 genotyped donors, approximately 80% were placed in the genetic ancestry cluster associated with self-reported Caucasian donors. Among some 400 genotyped donors of the cohort, an average of around 250,000 unique TCR beta nucleotide sequences was sequenced per donor, of which about 18% were non-productive. Using immunosequencing, the study profiled T cell repertoires from 500 to 800 subjects and related those repertoires to cytomegalovirus serostatus. A later genetic analysis took genome-wide SNP genotypes for about 55% of the 666 donors and used that subset as a discovery cohort.

The library relied on the immunoSEQ multiplex PCR assay. For the multiplex PCR, a mixture combining 60 forward primers for TCR Vbeta segments and 13 reverse primers for TCR Jbeta segments was used. Amplification of the CDR3 region of rearranged TCR beta genes was performed with a multiplex PCR assay on genomic DNA. The Illumina HiSeq System was used to sequence the amplified TCR beta libraries as 87-base-pair reads. In the original analysis: A later analysis counted approximately 84 million unique TCR beta chains across the 600 to 850 repertoires, and some 11 million of these chains were shared by at least two donors. Raw reads were error-corrected and collapsed into unique sequences by a nearest-neighbor algorithm in which closely related sequences were merged to remove PCR and sequencing errors. To assign V, D and J gene segments, CDR3 sequences were aligned to IMGT reference sequences. Each retained sequence needed at least a six-nucleotide match to both a V gene segment and a J gene segment. A rearrangement was called productive if the CDR3 had no stop codons and remained in frame with V and J, and every other rearrangement was called non-productive. Following IMGT convention, CDR3 was defined as the stretch from the second conserved V-encoded cysteine up to the conserved J-encoded phenylalanine. The earlier analysis of about 590 of the donors excluded sequences that lacked an unambiguous match to a single V gene segment. In an earlier analysis of 450 to 700 of the donors, V segments were called functional above 56.7% productive rearrangements and were called segregating when the between-donor standard deviation exceeded 5%. A statistical classification framework was built for diagnosing cytomegalovirus status from the catalog of TCR beta chain sequences. A later analysis assigned V and J genes by comparing TCR nucleotide sequences with IMGT/GENE-DB human TR gene sequences. In a later analysis, CDR3 sequences and most-parsimonious VDJ recombination scenarios were assigned using the TCRdist pipeline. In a later analysis, every TCR beta chain was defined by the combination of its CDR3 amino acid sequence and its V-gene family, and reads without a unique V-gene family were dropped. A later analysis removed 600 or so highly shared, low-generation-probability nucleotide sequences to deal with suspected cross-contamination and a sequencing artifact. In a later analysis, a clonal expansion index for each public chain was calculated from normalized within-repertoire ranks of inferred template counts. In a later analysis, generation probabilities were computed with a VDJ recombination model fitted to out-of-frame rearrangements, and the resulting probabilities were checked against IGoR. A later analysis scored TCR-TCR, TCR-HLA and TCR-CMV co-occurrence with hypergeometric tests, applying a repertoire-size bias correction to TCR pairs. In a later analysis, false discovery rates were estimated by permuting HLA or CMV assignments 20 times. A later analysis grouped co-occurring TCRs with DBSCAN, adding TCRdist sequence similarity when clustering within HLA-allele-positive subsets. Co-occurrence clustering excluded repertoires with fewer than 30,000 or more than 120,000 public chains, plus five with anomalous nucleotide sharing. TCRdb took this table from immuneACCESS and kept in-frame rearrangements with V and J called. Such tables lack part of the clones; where checked against another copy, unresolved V genes explain under half of the gap, and the rest is unexplained. V and J calls and clone size follow that table, whereas D and trimming were derived from the DNA. This sample is represented by over 150,000 clones; 80% of them were singletons. The biggest ten clones account for approximately 6.7% of the sample.

Overall study outcomes, separate from this receptor: In a later analysis, the rate of TCR association differed among HLA loci, with DRB1 alleles having the most associated TCRs and HLA-C alleles having the fewest. A cluster of highly shared sequence variants was judged likely to be a technical artifact of the sequencing pipeline. A later analysis associated about 18,000 TCR beta sequences with specific HLA alleles at a false discovery rate of 0.05. Most TCR sequences were observed very rarely across donors, whereas some public TCRs were present in many individuals. The classifier was reported to diagnose cytomegalovirus status with high specificity and sensitivity in both the original and validation cohorts. Some IMGT-functional V segments, including TRBV6-2 and TRBV6-3, could not be told apart with the 87-base-pair reads, so those segments were excluded. Assigning TCR associations to individual alleles was difficult when HLA alleles, especially DR and DQ, strongly co-occurred. A later analysis found that HLA-associated TCR beta chains were more clonally expanded and had lower generation probabilities than equally common non-associated chains. Linkage disequilibrium might explain the correlated functional status among segregating V segments, but an unknown experimental factor could not be ruled out. A further reported finding was that TCR beta sequences accurately predicted the HLA-A and HLA-B alleles for most subjects in the first cohort. A later genetic analysis associated a missense DCLRE1C variant with V-gene and J-gene trimming of TCR beta chains, and an independent cohort replicated the association. A later analysis found that most CMV-associated TCR beta chains appeared HLA-restricted, with HLA associations seemingly driven largely by CMV exposure. In vitro tests confirmed that a few of the cytomegalovirus-associated TCR beta chains recognize cytomegalovirus antigens. Because some donors lacked HLA typing at each locus, the association tests relied only on the typed subset. A later analysis reported that several top co-occurrence clusters appeared linked to parvovirus B19, influenza, CMV and Epstein-Barr virus. Broadly in line with IMGT annotations, most TCR beta V segments showed up in productive rearrangements about 87% or about 30% of the time in an earlier analysis of several hundred of the donors. According to a later genetic analysis, donors in an Asian-associated ancestry cluster had fewer N-insertions in productive TCRs than the roughly 700-donor mean. Sequencing depth was assumed to be roughly uniform across donors in the presence/absence analyses, though that assumption may not hold. The study listed over 150 TCR beta chains as associated with cytomegalovirus. The authors suggested that the approach could potentially be generalized to other disease states and immunological phenotypes. For the cohort, immune exposure information was limited to CMV serostatus. This cohort had only TCR beta chains sequenced, and the lack of alpha or paired-chain data limited which features could be detected. The earlier analysis of 587 of the donors excluded roughly 17 rarely observed V segments, including chromosome 9 orphons, because counts were too low.

The cohort comprised 670 or so healthy bone marrow donors. At the time of sampling, every cohort member was nominally healthy, though immune exposures that went unrecorded were likely present. The donor tested CMV seropositive and was one of the 289 seropositive cohort members. Every donor gave a peripheral blood sample, and the peripheral blood mononuclear cells from that sample were used for TCR beta sequencing. Genomic DNA extraction from the blood cell samples was performed with the Qiagen DNeasy Blood Extraction Kit. CDR1 and CDR2 (SGHNT, YYREEE) derive from the germline V gene (reference sequence). V is cut back by 4 bases and J by 3 bases, with 8 bases in the junction unmatched. Including the terminal cysteine and phenylalanine, the CDR3 comprises 15 residues. Only the CDR3 part of the read is kept: 45 bases, read in frame from the first base.

The V and J segments used are TRBV5-4 and TRBJ2-7, with 9 bases aligning to TRBD1. This clonotype was obtained from a man aged 25 to 45 in good health and CMV-seropositive. The specimen sequenced was PBMCs. CDR3 reads: CASSHKDRGRYEQYF. The nucleotide sequence is TGTGCCAGCAGCCATAAGGACAGGGGTCGCTACGAGCAGTACTTC.